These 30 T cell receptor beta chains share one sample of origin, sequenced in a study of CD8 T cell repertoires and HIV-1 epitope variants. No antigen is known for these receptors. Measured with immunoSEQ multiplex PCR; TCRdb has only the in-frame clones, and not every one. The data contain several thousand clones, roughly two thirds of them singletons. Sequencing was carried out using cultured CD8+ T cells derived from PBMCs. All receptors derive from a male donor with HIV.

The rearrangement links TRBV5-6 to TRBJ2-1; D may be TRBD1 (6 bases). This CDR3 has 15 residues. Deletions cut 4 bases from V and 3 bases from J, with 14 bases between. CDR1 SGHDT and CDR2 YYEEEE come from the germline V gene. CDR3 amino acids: CASSRPDRNYNEQFF. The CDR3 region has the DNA TGTGCCAGCAGCCGCCCCGACAGGAACTACAATGAGCAGTTCTTC. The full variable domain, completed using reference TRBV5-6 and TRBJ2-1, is DAGVTQSPTHLIKTRGQQVTLRCSPKSGHDTVSWYQQALGQGPQFIFQYYEEEERQRGNFPDRFSGHQFPNYSSELNVNALLLGDSALYLCASSRPDRNYNEQFFGPGTRLTVL.

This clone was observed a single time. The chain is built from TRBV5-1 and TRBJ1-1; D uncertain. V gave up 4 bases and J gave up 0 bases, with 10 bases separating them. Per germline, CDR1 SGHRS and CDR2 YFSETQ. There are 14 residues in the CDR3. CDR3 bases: TGCGCCAGCAGCCCGGACGGGGTGAACACTGAAGCTTTCTTT. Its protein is CASSPDGVNTEAFF.

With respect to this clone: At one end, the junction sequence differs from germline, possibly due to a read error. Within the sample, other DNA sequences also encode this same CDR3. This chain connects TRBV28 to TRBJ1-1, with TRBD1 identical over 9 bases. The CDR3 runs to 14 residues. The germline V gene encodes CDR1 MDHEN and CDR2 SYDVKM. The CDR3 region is CASLRGTGGPEAFF. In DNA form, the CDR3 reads TGTGCCAGCCTGCGAGGCACAGGGGGCCCTGAAGCCTTCTTT.

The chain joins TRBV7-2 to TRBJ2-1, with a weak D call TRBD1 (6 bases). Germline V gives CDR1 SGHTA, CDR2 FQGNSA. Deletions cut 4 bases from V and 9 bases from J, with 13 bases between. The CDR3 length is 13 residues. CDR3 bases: TGTGCCAGCAGCTGGGGTCTAGGGGGTGAGCAGTTCTTC. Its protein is CASSWGLGGEQFF.

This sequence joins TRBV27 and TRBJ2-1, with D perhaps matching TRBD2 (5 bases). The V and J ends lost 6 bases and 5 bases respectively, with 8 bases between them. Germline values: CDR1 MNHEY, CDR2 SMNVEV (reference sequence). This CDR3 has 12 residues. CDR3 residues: CASSLAHNEQFF. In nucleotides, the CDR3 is TGTGCCAGCAGCCTAGCTCACAATGAGCAGTTCTTC.

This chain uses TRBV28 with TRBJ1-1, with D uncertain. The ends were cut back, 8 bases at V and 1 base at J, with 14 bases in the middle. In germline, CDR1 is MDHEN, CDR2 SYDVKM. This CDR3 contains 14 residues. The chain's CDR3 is CASARRPWNTEAFF. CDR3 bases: TGTGCCAGCGCCCGACGACCTTGGAACACTGAAGCTTTCTTT.

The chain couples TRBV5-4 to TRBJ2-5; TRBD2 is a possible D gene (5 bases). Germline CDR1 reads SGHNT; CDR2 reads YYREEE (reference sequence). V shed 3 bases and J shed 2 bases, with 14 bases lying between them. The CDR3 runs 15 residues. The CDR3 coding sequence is TGTGCCAGCAGCTCCGCCGGGATAGATCAAGAGACCCAGTACTTC. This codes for CASSSAGIDQETQYF.

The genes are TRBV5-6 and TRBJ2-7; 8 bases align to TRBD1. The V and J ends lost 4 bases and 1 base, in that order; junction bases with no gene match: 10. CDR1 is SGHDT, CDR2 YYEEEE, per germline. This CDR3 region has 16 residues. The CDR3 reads CASSPGGSYISYEQYF. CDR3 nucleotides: TGTGCCAGCAGCCCAGGGGGCTCTTATATATCCTACGAGCAGTACTTC.

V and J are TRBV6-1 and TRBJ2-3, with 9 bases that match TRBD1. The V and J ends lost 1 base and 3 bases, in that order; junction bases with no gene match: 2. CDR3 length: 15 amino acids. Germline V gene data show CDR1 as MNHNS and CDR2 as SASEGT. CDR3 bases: TGTGCCAGCAGTGAAGGGACAGGGGAGACAGATACGCAGTATTTT. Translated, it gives CASSEGTGETDTQYF.

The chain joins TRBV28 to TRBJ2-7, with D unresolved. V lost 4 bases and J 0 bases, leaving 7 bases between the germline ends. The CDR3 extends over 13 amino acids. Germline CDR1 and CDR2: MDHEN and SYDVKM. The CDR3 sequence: CASSYKVSYEQYF. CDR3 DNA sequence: TGTGCCAGCAGTTATAAAGTCTCCTACGAGCAGTACTTC. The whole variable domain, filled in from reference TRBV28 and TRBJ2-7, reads DVKVTQSSRYLVKRTGEKVFLECVQDMDHENMFWYRQDPGLGLRLIYFSYDVKMKEKGDIPEGYSVSREKKERFSLILESASTNQTSMYLCASSYKVSYEQYFGPGTRLTVT.

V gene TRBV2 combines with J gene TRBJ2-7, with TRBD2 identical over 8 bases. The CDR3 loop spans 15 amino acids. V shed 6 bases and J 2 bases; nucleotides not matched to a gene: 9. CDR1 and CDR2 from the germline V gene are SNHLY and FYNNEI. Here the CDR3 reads CASRDTSGGAYEQYF. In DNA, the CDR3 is TGTGCCAGCAGGGACACTAGCGGAGGGGCCTACGAGCAGTACTTC.

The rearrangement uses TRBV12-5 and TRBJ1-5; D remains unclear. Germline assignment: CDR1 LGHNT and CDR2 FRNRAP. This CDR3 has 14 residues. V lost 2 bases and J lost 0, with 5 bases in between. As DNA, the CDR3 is TGTGCTAGTGGTTTGACCCATAGCAATCAGCCCCAGCATTTT. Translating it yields CASGLTHSNQPQHF.

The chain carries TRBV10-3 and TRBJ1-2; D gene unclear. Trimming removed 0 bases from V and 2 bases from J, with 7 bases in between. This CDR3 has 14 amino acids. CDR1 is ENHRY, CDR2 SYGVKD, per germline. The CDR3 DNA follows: TGTGCCATCAGTGAGTCAAGTTCGAACTATGGCTACACCTTC. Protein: CAISESSSNYGYTF.

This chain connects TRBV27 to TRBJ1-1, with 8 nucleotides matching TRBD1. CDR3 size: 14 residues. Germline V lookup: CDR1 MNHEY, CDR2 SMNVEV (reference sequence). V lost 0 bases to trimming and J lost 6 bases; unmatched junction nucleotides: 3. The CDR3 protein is CASSLSRGLPEAFF. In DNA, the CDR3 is TGTGCCAGCAGTTTATCCAGGGGGCTTCCTGAAGCTTTCTTT.

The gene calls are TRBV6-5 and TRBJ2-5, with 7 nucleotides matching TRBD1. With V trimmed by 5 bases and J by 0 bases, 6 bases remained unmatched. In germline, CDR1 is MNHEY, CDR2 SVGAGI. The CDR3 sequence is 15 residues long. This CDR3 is CASSATTGNQETQYF. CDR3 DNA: TGTGCCAGCAGTGCCACGACAGGGAACCAAGAGACCCAGTACTTC.

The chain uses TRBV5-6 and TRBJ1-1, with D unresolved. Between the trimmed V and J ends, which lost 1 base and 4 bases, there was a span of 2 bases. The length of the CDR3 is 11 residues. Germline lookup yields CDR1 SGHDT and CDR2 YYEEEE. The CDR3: CASSLSTEAFF. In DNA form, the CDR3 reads TGTGCCAGCAGCTTGAGCACTGAAGCTTTCTTT. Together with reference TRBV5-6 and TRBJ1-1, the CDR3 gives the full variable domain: DAGVTQSPTHLIKTRGQQVTLRCSPKSGHDTVSWYQQALGQGPQFIFQYYEEEERQRGNFPDRFSGHQFPNYSSELNVNALLLGDSALYLCASSLSTEAFFGQGTRLTVV.

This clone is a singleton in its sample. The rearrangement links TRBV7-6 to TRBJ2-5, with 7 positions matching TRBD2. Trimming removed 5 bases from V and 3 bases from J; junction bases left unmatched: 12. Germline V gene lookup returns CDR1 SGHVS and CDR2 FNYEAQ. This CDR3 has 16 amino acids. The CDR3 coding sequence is TGTGCCAGCAGCCTAAATACTAACGGGAGGAAAGAGACCCAGTACTTC. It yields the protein CASSLNTNGRKETQYF.

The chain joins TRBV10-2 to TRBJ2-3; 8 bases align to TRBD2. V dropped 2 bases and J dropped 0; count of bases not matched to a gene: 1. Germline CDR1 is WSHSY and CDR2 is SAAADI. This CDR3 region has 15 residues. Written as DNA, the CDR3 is TGCGCCAGCAGTGAGCCTAGCGGGAGCACAGATACGCAGTATTTT. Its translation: CASSEPSGSTDTQYF.

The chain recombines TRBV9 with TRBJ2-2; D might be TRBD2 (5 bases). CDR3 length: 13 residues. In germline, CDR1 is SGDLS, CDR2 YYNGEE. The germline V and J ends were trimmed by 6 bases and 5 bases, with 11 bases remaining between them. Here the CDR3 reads CASTPRGTGELFF. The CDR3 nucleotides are TGTGCCAGCACCCCCCGCGGGACCGGGGAGCTGTTTTTT.

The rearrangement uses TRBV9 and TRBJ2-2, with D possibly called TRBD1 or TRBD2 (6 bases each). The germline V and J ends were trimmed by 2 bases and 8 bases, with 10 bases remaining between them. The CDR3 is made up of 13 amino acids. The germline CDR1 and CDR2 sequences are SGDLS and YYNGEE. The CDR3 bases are TGTGCCAGCAGCGTCTGGGGGGCTGGGGAGCTGTTTTTT. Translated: CASSVWGAGELFF.

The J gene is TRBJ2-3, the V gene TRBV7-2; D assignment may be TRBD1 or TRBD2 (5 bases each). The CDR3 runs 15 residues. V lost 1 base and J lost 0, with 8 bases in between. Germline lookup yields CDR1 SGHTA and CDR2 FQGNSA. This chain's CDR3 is CASSLVGTSTDTQYF. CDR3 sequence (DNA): TGTGCCAGCAGCTTAGTCGGGACCAGCACAGATACGCAGTATTTT.

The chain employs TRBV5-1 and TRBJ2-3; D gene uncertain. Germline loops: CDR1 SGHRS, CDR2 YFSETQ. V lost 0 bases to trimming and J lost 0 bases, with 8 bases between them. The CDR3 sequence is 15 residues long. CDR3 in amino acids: CASSLAITSTDTQYF. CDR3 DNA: TGCGCCAGCAGCTTGGCGATTACTAGCACAGATACGCAGTATTTT.

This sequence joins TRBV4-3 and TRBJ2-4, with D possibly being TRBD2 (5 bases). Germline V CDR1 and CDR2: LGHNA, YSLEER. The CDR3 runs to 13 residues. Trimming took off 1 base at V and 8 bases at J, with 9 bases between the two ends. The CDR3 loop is CASSQGVRDIQYF. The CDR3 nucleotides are TGCGCCAGCAGCCAAGGGGTGAGGGACATTCAGTACTTC.

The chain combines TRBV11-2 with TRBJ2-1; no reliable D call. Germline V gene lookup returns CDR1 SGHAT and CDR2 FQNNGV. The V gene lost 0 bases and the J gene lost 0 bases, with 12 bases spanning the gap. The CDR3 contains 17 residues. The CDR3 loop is CASSLEVPLSSYNEQFF. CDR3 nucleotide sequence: TGTGCCAGCAGCTTAGAGGTTCCCCTTAGCTCCTACAATGAGCAGTTCTTC.

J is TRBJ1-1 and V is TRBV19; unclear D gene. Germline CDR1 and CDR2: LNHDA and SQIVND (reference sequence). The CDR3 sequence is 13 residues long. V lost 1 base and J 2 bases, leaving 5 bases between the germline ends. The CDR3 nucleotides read TGTGCCAGTAGTATAGGACATAACACTGAAGCTTTCTTT. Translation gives CASSIGHNTEAFF.

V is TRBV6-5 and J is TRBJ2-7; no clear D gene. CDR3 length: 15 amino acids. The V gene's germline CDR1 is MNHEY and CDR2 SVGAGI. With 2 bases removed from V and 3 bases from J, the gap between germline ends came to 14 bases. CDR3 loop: CASSYRRSDDYEQYF. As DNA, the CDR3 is TGTGCCAGCAGTTACCGTCGGAGTGATGACTACGAGCAGTACTTC.

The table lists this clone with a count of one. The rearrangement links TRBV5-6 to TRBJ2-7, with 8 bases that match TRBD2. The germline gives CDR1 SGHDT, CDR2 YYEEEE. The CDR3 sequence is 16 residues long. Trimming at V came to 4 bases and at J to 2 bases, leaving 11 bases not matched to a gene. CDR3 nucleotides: TGTGCCAGCAGCCCCCCGAGCGGGAGTATCGCCTACGAGCAGTACTTC. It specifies CASSPPSGSIAYEQYF.

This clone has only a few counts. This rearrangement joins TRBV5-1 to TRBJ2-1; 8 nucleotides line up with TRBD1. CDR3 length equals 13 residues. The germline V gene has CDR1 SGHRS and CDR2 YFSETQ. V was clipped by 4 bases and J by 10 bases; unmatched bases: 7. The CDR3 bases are TGCGCCAGCAGCCGTGGGACAGGTAACGAGCAGTTCTTC. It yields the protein CASSRGTGNEQFF.

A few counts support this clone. CDR3 sequence reads: CASSLQGTGELFF. CDR3 DNA sequence: TGTGCCAGCAGCTTACAGGGAACCGGGGAGCTGTTTTTT. The genes are TRBV27 and TRBJ2-2; TRBD1 is a possible D gene (6 bases). This CDR3 spans 13 amino acids. From germline, CDR1 is MNHEY and CDR2 SMNVEV (reference sequence). V was clipped by 6 bases and J by 5 bases, with 10 bases between them.

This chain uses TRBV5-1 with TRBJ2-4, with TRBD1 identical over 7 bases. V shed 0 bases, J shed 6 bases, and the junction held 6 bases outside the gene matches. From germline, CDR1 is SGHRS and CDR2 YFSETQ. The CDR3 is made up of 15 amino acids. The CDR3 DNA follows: TGCGCCAGCAGCTTGGAGGGACAGCCAGCAAACATTCAGTACTTC. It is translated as CASSLEGQPANIQYF.